This T cell receptor (beta chain) came from a study of naive and memory T cell subsets. Findings and limits, study-wide: Possibly reflecting memory cells re-expressing CD45RA, a few larger clonotypes occurred in naive repertoires, especially CD8.

The beta constant-region primer was an equimolar mix of two oligonucleotides covering TRBC1 and TRBC2. The ligated cDNA underwent four PCR rounds using SP2 and nested alpha and beta constant-region primers. TCRdb recomputed calls from the UMI-ligation and nested PCR reads with MiXCR, one row per CDR3 protein. Among roughly 100,000 distinct CDR3 sequences listed, around 11% were seen once. The CDR3 has 13 residues. V was pared by 4 bases and J by 1 base, with 10 bases between. The germline gives CDR1 SQVTM, CDR2 ANQGSEA. This clonotype was seen only a few times. Its antigen is not known. The V call is TRBV29-1, the J call TRBJ1-1; possible D gene TRBD1, 6 bases. Sequencing was performed on naive CD4+ T cells from blood. The TCR originated in a human donor in good health. The CDR3 DNA reads TGCAGCGTTGGAACAGGGAGGAACACTGAAGCTTTCTTT. Amino acids: CSVGTGRNTEAFF.